These T cell receptor beta chains were read from a single sample in a study of control samples from healthy donors and cancer patients. Clones were sequenced by immunoSEQ multiplex PCR, and TCRdb holds only the in-frame ones, with some missing. Of about 130,000 clones listed, around 94% are singletons. The sample comprised PBMCs. Receptors originate from a man aged 55-75 years with colorectal cancer. Both conserved end residues are part of each CDR3. Fields, in order: D gene, V gene, clone size, J gene, CDR3 DNA, CDR3 protein. D genes are given only for firm matches. Some rows have no size entry. The others give once, few or many, or a class for an expanded clone.

d_gene: TRBD2; v_gene: TRBV29-1; abundance: NA; j_gene: TRBJ2-3; CDR3nt: TGCAGCGTTGAAGGCCTAGCGGGTGATACGCAGTATTTT; CDR3aa: CSVEGLAGDTQYF
d_gene: NA; v_gene: TRBV9; abundance: NA; j_gene: TRBJ2-3; CDR3nt: TGTGCCAGCAGCCTCCCGGAAGGTCCAGATACGCAGTATTTT; CDR3aa: CASSLPEGPDTQYF
d_gene: NA; v_gene: TRBV20-1; abundance: NA; j_gene: TRBJ2-1; CDR3nt: TGCAGTGCACAGGACGTTACGCAGTTCTTC; CDR3aa: CSAQDVTQFF
d_gene: NA; v_gene: TRBV29-1; abundance: NA; j_gene: TRBJ2-3; CDR3nt: TGCAGCGTTGGAGTCAGGGAATTCACAGATACGCAGTATTTT; CDR3aa: CSVGVREFTDTQYF
d_gene: TRBD2; v_gene: TRBV6-4; abundance: NA; j_gene: TRBJ2-5; CDR3nt: TGTGCCAGCAGTGACCCGGGACTAGCGGGGCAAGAGACCCAGTACTTC; CDR3aa: CASSDPGLAGQETQYF
d_gene: TRBD1; v_gene: TRBV18; abundance: NA; j_gene: TRBJ2-7; CDR3nt: TGTGCCAGCTCACCACGGACAGGGTCCTACGAGCAGTACTTC; CDR3aa: CASSPRTGSYEQYF
d_gene: NA; v_gene: TRBV5-4; abundance: NA; j_gene: TRBJ1-2; CDR3nt: TGTGCCAGCAGTACGAGCGGCATACCCAACTATGGCTACACCTTC; CDR3aa: CASSTSGIPNYGYTF
d_gene: NA; v_gene: TRBV9; abundance: NA; j_gene: TRBJ1-1; CDR3nt: TGTGCCAGCAGCGCGGGGGGCCGGAACACTGAAGCTTTCTTT; CDR3aa: CASSAGGRNTEAFF
d_gene: NA; v_gene: TRBV5-5; abundance: NA; j_gene: TRBJ2-3; CDR3nt: TGTGCCAGCAGCTTGCTGCGGGATGGAACAGATACGCAGTATTTT; CDR3aa: CASSLLRDGTDTQYF
d_gene: NA; v_gene: TRBV3-1/TRBV3-2; abundance: NA; j_gene: TRBJ2-7; CDR3nt: TGTGCCAGCAGCCACCGGCAGGGGATCTACGAGCAGTACTTC; CDR3aa: CASSHRQGIYEQYF
d_gene: NA; v_gene: TRBV9; abundance: NA; j_gene: TRBJ1-2; CDR3nt: TGTGCCAGCAGCGTATTCCGGGGAGCTAACTATGGCTACACCTTC; CDR3aa: CASSVFRGANYGYTF
d_gene: NA; v_gene: TRBV7-8; abundance: NA; j_gene: TRBJ2-5; CDR3nt: TGTGCCAGCAGCTTGAACAGGGAGACCCAGTACTTC; CDR3aa: CASSLNRETQYF
d_gene: NA; v_gene: TRBV27; abundance: once; j_gene: TRBJ2-1; CDR3nt: TGTGCCAGCAGACCCGGGACCGGGTCGTACAATGAGCAGTTCTTC; CDR3aa: CASRPGTGSYNEQFF
d_gene: NA; v_gene: TRBV30; abundance: NA; j_gene: TRBJ1-3; CDR3nt: TGTGCCTTGACCCGGGGGTCTGGAAACACCATATATTTT; CDR3aa: CALTRGSGNTIYF
d_gene: TRBD1; v_gene: TRBV7-7; abundance: NA; j_gene: TRBJ2-2; CDR3nt: TGTGCCAGCAGCTTACAGGGGGCGAACACCGGGGAGCTGTTTTTT; CDR3aa: CASSLQGANTGELFF
d_gene: NA; v_gene: TRBV6-5; abundance: NA; j_gene: TRBJ2-5; CDR3nt: TGTGCCAGCAGAACTGACTACGTAGGCGAGGAGACCCAGTACTTC; CDR3aa: CASRTDYVGEETQYF
d_gene: NA; v_gene: TRBV5-1; abundance: once; j_gene: TRBJ1-6; CDR3nt: TGCGCCAGCAGCTTGGCCGGGCAGGGGAATTCACCCCTCCACTTT; CDR3aa: CASSLAGQGNSPLHF
d_gene: NA; v_gene: TRBV28; abundance: NA; j_gene: TRBJ1-1; CDR3nt: TGTGCCAGCAGCCGGGTAGGGCTCATGAACACTGAAGCTTTCTTT; CDR3aa: CASSRVGLMNTEAFF
d_gene: TRBD1; v_gene: TRBV5-3; abundance: NA; j_gene: TRBJ2-2; CDR3nt: TGTGCCAGAAGCGAGGGTTCCAAGGGGGCGAGCGCCTACCGGGAGCTGTTTTTT; CDR3aa: CARSEGSKGASAYRELFF
d_gene: NA; v_gene: TRBV4-2; abundance: NA; j_gene: TRBJ2-7; CDR3nt: TGTGCCAGCAGTCAGACTAGGCCACCCTACGAGCAGTACTTC; CDR3aa: CASSQTRPPYEQYF
d_gene: NA; v_gene: TRBV5-1; abundance: NA; j_gene: TRBJ1-5; CDR3nt: TGCGCCAGCAGCTTGGGCAAAAATCAGCCCCAGCATTTT; CDR3aa: CASSLGKNQPQHF
d_gene: TRBD1; v_gene: TRBV7-9; abundance: NA; j_gene: TRBJ1-1; CDR3nt: TGTGCCAGCAGCGAGCGACAGGGGACCAACACTGAAGCTTTCTTT; CDR3aa: CASSERQGTNTEAFF
d_gene: TRBD1; v_gene: TRBV7-2; abundance: NA; j_gene: TRBJ2-3; CDR3nt: TGTGCCAGCAGCTTAGACAGGACAGGGGGAACAGATACGCAGTATTTT; CDR3aa: CASSLDRTGGTDTQYF
d_gene: NA; v_gene: TRBV11-2; abundance: NA; j_gene: TRBJ2-3; CDR3nt: TGTGCCAGCAGCTTAGTTCCAGATACGCAGTATTTT; CDR3aa: CASSLVPDTQYF
d_gene: NA; v_gene: TRBV7-8; abundance: NA; j_gene: TRBJ1-1; CDR3nt: TGTGCCAGCAGCTTAGTACAGGGGAACACTGAAGCTTTCTTT; CDR3aa: CASSLVQGNTEAFF
d_gene: NA; v_gene: TRBV10-1; abundance: NA; j_gene: TRBJ1-6; CDR3nt: TGCGCCAGCAGTGAGTCGGGTAGGAGGGTTTTGCGGAATTCACCCCTCCACTTT; CDR3aa: CASSESGRRVLRNSPLHF
d_gene: TRBD1; v_gene: TRBV2; abundance: NA; j_gene: TRBJ1-5; CDR3nt: TGTGCCAGCAGCCCGGGACAGCTCAATCAGCCCCAGCATTTT; CDR3aa: CASSPGQLNQPQHF
d_gene: NA; v_gene: TRBV7-2; abundance: NA; j_gene: TRBJ1-6; CDR3nt: TGTGCCAGCAGCGGTAGGGGGGGTAGTAATTCACCCCTCCACTTT; CDR3aa: CASSGRGGSNSPLHF
d_gene: NA; v_gene: TRBV12-3/TRBV12-4; abundance: NA; j_gene: TRBJ1-4; CDR3nt: TGTGCCAGCAGTTTAGGGGAAAAACTGTTTTTT; CDR3aa: CASSLGEKLFF
d_gene: NA; v_gene: TRBV5-1; abundance: NA; j_gene: TRBJ2-1; CDR3nt: TGCGCCAGCAGCTTGGCAGGTAGGGGCTCCTACAATGAGCAGTTCTTC; CDR3aa: CASSLAGRGSYNEQFF